One and the same sample provided the 3 T cell receptor beta chains below, sequenced in a study of cytomegalovirus exposure and HLA in healthy donors. PCR employed 60 Vbeta and 13 Jbeta primers. Clones were read by immunoSEQ multiplex PCR, and TCRdb kept only the in-frame ones, dropping some. This table holds about 200,000 clones, 82% found once. Sequencing was done on a sample of PBMCs. The origin of the receptors is a man between 40 and 49 years old in good health and CMV-seropositive.

The rearrangement uses TRBV7-9 and TRBJ1-1; the D gene is possibly TRBD1 (6 bases). Germline-derived CDR1 and CDR2 are SEHNR and FQNEAQ (reference sequence). The length of the CDR3 is 15 residues. Trimming cost V 5 bases and J 7 bases, with 20 bases left between them. The CDR3: CASSPPGGQTDEAFF. The CDR3 DNA reads TGTGCCAGCAGCCCACCCGGAGGACAGACGGATGAAGCTTTCTTT.

CDR3 nucleotides: TGTGCCAGCAGTGAAGGACGAGGGACTGAAGCTTTCTTT. Translating it yields CASSEGRGTEAFF. The gene calls are TRBV2 and TRBJ1-1; unclear D gene. CDR3 size: 13 residues. The germline V and J ends were trimmed by 1 base and 5 bases, with 8 bases remaining between them. Per germline, CDR1 SNHLY and CDR2 FYNNEI.

The rearrangement links TRBV18 to TRBJ1-2; 8 bases line up with TRBD1. V gave up 4 bases and J gave up 3 bases; unmatched junction bases: 7. The CDR3 spans 15 residues. Germline CDR1 and CDR2: KGHSH and LQKENI. CDR3 DNA sequence: TGTGCCAGCTCACTTTTGGACAGGGCGGACTATGGCTACACCTTC. It translates to CASSLLDRADYGYTF.